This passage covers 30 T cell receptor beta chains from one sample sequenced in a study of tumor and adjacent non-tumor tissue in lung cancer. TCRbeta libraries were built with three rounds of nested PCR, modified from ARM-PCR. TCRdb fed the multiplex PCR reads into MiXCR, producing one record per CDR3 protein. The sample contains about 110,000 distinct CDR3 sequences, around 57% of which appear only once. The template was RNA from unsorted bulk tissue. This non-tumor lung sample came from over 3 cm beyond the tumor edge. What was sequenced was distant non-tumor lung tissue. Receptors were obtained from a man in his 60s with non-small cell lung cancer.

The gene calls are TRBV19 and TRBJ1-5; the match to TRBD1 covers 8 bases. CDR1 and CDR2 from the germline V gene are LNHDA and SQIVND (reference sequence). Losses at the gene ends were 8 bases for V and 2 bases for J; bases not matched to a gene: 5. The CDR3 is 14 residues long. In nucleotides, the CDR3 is TGTGCCAGTGACATGGACAGGGGCAATCAGCCCCAGCATTTT. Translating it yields CASDMDRGNQPQHF.

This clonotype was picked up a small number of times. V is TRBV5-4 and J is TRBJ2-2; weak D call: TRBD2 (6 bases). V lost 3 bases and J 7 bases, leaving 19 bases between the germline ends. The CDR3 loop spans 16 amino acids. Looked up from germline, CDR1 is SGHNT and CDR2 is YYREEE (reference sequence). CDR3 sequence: CASSSSGTPKDGELFF. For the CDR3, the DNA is TGTGCCAGCAGCTCATCCGGGACTCCCAAAGACGGGGAGCTGTTTTTT.

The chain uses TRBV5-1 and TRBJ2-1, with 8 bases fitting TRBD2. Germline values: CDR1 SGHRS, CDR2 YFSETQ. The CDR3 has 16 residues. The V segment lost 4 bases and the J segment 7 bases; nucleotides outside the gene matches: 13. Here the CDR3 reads CASSPGPVAGKNEQFF. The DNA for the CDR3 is TGCGCCAGCAGCCCTGGGCCCGTAGCGGGAAAGAATGAGCAGTTCTTC.

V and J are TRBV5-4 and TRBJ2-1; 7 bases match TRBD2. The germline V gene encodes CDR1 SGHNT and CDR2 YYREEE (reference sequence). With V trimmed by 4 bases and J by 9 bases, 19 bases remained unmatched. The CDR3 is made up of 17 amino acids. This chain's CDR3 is CASSTSAAGSRNSEQFF. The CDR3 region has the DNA TGTGCCAGCAGCACCTCAGCAGCGGGAAGTCGAAACAGTGAGCAGTTCTTC.

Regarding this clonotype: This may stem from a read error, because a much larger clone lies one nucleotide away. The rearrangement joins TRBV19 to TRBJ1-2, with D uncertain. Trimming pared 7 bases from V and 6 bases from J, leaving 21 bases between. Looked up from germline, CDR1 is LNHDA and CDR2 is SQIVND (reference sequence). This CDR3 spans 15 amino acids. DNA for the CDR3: TGTGCCAGTACGGGTATAAATCGACGGTCCGATGGCTACACCTTC. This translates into CASTGINRRSDGYTF.

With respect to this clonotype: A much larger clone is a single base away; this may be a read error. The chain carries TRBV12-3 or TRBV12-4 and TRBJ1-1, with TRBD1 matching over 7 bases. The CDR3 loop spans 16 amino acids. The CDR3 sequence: CVSSSQGGALNTEAFF. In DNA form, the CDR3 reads TGTGTCAGCAGTTCGCAGGGGGGGGCGTTGAACACTGAAGCTTTCTTT.

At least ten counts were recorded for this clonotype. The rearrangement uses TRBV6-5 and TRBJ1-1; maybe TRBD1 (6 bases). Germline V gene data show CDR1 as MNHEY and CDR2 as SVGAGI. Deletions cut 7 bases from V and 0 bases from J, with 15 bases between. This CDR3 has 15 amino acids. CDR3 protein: CASKTGQRMNTEAFF. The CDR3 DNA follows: TGTGCCAGCAAAACAGGACAGAGGATGAACACTGAAGCTTTCTTT.

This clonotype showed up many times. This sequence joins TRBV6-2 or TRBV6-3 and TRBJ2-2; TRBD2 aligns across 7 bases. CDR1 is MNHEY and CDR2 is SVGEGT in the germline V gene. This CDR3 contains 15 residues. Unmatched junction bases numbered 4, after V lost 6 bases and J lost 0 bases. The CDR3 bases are TGTGCCAGCAGCAAAACTAGCGCGAACACCGGGGAGCTGTTTTTT. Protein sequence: CASSKTSANTGELFF.

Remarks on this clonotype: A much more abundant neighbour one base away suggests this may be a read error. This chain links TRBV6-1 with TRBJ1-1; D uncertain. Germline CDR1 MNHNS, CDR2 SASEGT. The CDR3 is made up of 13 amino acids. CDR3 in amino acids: CANSEAGNTEAFF. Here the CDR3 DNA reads TGTGCCAACAGTGAAGCAGGGAACACTGAAGCTTTCTTT.

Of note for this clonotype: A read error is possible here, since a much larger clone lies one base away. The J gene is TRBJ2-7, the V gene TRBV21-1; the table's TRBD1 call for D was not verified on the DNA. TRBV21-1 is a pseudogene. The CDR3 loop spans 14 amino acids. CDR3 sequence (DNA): TGTGCCAGCAGCAAACGGGTCAGGGCCTACGAGCAGTACTTC. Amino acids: CASSKRVRAYEQYF.

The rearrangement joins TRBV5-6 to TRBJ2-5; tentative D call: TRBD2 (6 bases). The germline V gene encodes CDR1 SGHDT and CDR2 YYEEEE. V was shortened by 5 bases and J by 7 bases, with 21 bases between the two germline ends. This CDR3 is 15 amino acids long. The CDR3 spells CASSSLRGSGGTQYF. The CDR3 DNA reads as TGTGCCAGCAGTTCGTTGAGGGGTAGCGGAGGGACCCAGTACTTC. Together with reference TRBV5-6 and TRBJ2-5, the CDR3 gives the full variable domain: DAGVTQSPTHLIKTRGQQVTLRCSPKSGHDTVSWYQQALGQGPQFIFQYYEEEERQRGNFPDRFSGHQFPNYSSELNVNALLLGDSALYLCASSSLRGSGGTQYFGPGTRLLVL.

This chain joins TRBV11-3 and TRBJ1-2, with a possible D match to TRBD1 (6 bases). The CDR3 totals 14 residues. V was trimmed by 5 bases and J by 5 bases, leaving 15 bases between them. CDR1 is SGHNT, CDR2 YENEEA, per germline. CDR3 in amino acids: CASSTRQGQYGYTF. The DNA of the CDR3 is TGTGCCAGCAGCACCCGGCAGGGGCAGTATGGCTACACCTTC.

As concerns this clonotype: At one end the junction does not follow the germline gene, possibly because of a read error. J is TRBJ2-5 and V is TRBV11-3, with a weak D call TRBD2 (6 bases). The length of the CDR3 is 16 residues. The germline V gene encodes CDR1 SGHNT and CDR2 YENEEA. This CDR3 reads CPSSPQWGVIQETQYF. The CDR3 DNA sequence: TGTCCCAGTAGCCCTCAATGGGGGGTGATCCAAGAGACCCAGTACTTC. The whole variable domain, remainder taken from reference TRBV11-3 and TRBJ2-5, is EAGVVQSPRYKIIEKKQPVAFWCNPISGHNTLYWYLQNLGQGPELLIRYENEEAVDDSQLPKDRFSAERLKGVDSTLKIQPAELGDSAVYLCPSSPQWGVIQETQYFGPGTRLLVL.

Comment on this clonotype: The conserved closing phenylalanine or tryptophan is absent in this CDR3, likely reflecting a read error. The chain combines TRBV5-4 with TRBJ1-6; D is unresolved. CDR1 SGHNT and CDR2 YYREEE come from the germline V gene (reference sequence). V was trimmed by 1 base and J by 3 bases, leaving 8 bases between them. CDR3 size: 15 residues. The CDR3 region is CASSLSYSYNSPLHS. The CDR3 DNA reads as TGTGCCAGCAGCTTGAGTTACAGCTATAATTCACCCCTCCACTCT.

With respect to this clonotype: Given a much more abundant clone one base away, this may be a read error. CDR3 residues: CIGTTGGRGEQFF. The DNA for the CDR3 is TGCATTGGGACGACGGGGGGACGAGGTGAGCAGTTCTTC. The chain links TRBV20-1 to TRBJ2-1, with 7 bases matching TRBD2. This CDR3 region has 13 residues. The germline V gene encodes CDR1 DFQATT and CDR2 SNEGSKA (reference sequence).

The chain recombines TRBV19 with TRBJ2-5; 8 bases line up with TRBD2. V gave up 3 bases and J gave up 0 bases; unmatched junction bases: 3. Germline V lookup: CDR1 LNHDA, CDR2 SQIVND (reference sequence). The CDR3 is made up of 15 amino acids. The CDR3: CASSIGGGNQETQYF. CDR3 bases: TGTGCCAGTAGTATTGGCGGGGGGAACCAAGAGACCCAGTACTTC.

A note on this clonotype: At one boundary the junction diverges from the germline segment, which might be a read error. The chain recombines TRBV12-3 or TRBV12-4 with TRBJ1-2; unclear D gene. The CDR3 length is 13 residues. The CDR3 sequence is CTSSFSNPYGYTF. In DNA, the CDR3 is TGTACCAGCAGTTTCTCAAACCCCTATGGCTACACCTTC.

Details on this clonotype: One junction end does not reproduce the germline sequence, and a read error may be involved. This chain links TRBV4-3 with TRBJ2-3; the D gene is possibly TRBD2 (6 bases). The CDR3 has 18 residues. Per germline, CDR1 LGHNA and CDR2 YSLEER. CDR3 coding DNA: TGCGCCAGCGGCCAAGAGGTCCCTAGCGTGAGGGGCACAGATACGCAGTATTTT. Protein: CASGQEVPSVRGTDTQYF.

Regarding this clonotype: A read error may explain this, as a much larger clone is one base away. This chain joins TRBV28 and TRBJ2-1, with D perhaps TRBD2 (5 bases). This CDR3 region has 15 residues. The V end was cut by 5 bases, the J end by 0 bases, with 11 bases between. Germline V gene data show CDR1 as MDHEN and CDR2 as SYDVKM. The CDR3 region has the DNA TGTGCCAGCAGTGCTAACGGGAACTCCTACAATGAGCAGTTCTTC. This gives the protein CASSANGNSYNEQFF.

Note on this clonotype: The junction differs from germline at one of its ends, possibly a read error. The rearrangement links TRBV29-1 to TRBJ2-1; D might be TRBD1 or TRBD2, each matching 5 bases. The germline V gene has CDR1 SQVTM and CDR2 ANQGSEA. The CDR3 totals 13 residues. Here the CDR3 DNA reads TGCATCGTTGGTGCAGGGAGATTCAAAGAGCAGTTCTTC. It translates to CIVGAGRFKEQFF.

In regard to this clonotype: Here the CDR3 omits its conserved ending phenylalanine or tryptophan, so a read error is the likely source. DNA of the CDR3: TGTACCAGCAGCTCCACGACAGTCAGCACAGATACGCAGTATTAT. This sequence encodes CTSSSTTVSTDTQYY. This chain uses TRBV4-2 with TRBJ2-3; D is possibly TRBD1 (5 bases). In germline, CDR1 is LGHNA, CDR2 YNFKEQ. The CDR3 runs to 15 residues.

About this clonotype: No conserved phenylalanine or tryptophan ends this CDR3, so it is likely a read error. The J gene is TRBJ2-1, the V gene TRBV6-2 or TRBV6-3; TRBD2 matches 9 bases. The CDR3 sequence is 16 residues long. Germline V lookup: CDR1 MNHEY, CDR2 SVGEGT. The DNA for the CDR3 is TGTGCCGGCAGCACCCCGATAATAGCGGGGGACAATGGGCAGTTCTTA. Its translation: CAGSTPIIAGDNGQFL.

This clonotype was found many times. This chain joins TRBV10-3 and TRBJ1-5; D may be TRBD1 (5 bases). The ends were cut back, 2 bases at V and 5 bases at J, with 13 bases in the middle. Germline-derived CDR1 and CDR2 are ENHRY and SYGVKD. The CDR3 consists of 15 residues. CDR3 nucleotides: TGTGCCATCAGTGAGGGGCTCGGGGGTGATCAGCCCCAGCATTTT. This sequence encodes CAISEGLGGDQPQHF.

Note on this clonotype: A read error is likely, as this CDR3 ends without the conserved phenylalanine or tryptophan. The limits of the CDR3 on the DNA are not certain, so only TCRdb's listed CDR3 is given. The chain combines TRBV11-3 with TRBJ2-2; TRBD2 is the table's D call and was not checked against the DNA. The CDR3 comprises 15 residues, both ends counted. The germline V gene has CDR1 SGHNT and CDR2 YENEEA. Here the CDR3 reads CASSPRLAMAGELSS.

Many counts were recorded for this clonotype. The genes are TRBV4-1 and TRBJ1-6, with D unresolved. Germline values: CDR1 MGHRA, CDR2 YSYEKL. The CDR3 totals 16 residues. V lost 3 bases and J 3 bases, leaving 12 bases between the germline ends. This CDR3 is CASSQQTDGYNSPLHF. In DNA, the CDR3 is TGCGCCAGCAGCCAGCAGACGGACGGCTATAATTCACCCCTCCACTTT.

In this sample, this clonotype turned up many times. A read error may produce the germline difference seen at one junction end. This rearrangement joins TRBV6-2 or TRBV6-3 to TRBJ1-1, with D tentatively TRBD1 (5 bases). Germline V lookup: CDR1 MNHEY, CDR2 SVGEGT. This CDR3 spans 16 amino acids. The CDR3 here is CASSYGREGLKTEAFF. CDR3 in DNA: TGTGCCAGCAGTTACGGCAGGGAGGGCCTGAAAACTGAAGCTTTCTTT.

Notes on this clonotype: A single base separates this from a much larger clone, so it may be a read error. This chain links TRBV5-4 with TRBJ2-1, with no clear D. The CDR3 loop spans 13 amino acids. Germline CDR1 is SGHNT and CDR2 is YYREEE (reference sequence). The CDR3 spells CASRADSYNDQFF. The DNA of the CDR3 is TGTGCCAGTAGGGCTGATTCCTACAATGATCAGTTCTTC.

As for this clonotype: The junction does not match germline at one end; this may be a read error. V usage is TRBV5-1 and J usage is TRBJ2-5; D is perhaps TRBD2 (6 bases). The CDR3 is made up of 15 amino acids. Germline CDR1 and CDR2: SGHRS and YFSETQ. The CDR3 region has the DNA TGCGCCAACAGCACCCTTCTGTGGGGGGAAGAGACCCAGTACTTC. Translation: CANSTLLWGEETQYF.

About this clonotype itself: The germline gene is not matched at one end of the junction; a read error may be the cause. CDR3 sequence reads: CACSRTGASPLHF. CDR3 DNA: TGTGCCTGCAGTCGGACAGGAGCTTCACCTCTCCACTTT. The chain is built from TRBV12-3 or TRBV12-4 and TRBJ1-6; 7 nucleotides agree with TRBD1. This CDR3 comprises 13 residues.

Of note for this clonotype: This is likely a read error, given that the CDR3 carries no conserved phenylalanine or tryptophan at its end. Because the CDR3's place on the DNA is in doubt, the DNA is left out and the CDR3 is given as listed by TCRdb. This CDR3 reads CASSYLEVGELLL. The chain recombines TRBV6-2 or TRBV6-3 with TRBJ2-2. A total of 13 residues make up the CDR3, ends included. The germline V gene encodes CDR1 MNHEY and CDR2 SVGEGT.